This T cell receptor (beta chain) was documented in a study of monozygotic twins with inflammatory bowel disease (dated by TCRdb to between 2018 and 2021). Turning to the overall study: The full study comprised around 30 monozygotic twin pairs: nine German pairs (four IBD-concordant, five IBD-discordant) and 19 IBD-discordant Danish pairs. Within discordant pairs, disease-associated traits were sought mainly by comparing IBD patients with their genetically identical healthy co-twins. Each individual had, on average, about 151 000 unique TCRalpha sequences and 181 000 unique TCRbeta sequences available for analysis.

The CDR3 has 13 amino acids, counting the end cysteine and phenylalanine. No DNA was logged. Per the germline V gene, SGHTA is the CDR1 and FQGNSA is the CDR2. An approximately 2.5 ml peripheral blood sample was drawn into PAXgene tubes per donor and stored at -80°C. Total RNA was isolated from whole blood with the PAXgene blood miRNA kit on an automated QIAcube, without T cell sorting. Deep TCRalpha and TCRbeta repertoire profiling with unique molecular barcoding was performed on peripheral blood of monozygotic twin pairs concordant or discordant for inflammatory bowel disease. Smoking habits were recorded for all twin pairs, and individuals were classified as current, former or never smokers. Findings and caveats that apply to the study as a whole: TCRbeta repertoire diversity, by inverse Simpson index, was decreased in IBD patients compared with their healthy co-twins. No single strong signal or clonotype linked to IBD turned up in the results, so the idea that one exists was not supported. Distinction between different T cell subtypes could not be achieved in the analysis. Repertoire similarity did not differ between concordant and discordant twins, possibly due to limited statistical power. Because patients received different immunosuppressive treatments, the repertoires may have picked up extra background noise and variability between individuals. Fewer clonotypes were shared with other individuals by IBD patients than by healthy twins, most markedly in patients showing signs of disease activity.

Receptors were amplified or captured by 5' RACE. The input for every TCR library was 3,500 to 4,500 ng of total RNA. For each sample, cDNA synthesis with SMARTScribe reverse transcriptase was split into eight separate reactions. Unique molecular identifiers containing a 6-nucleotide sample barcode were introduced through template switching during cDNA synthesis. TCRalpha and TCRbeta cDNA was amplified in two nested PCRs of 16 and 9 cycles, and bead purification was carried out after each PCR. Before amplification, the cDNA was treated with uracil DNA-glycosylase and purified using the QIAquick PCR purification kit. The second PCR was the step at which Illumina TruSeq-compatible adapters and sample-specific barcodes were added. TapeStation and Qubit were used to check library quality and concentration, and 4 to 6 ng of each library went into the pool. Pooled libraries were sequenced on an Illumina HiSeq2500 single-index Rapid Run with 2 x 100 bp reads and custom sequencing primers. The source study handled its data this way. PCR and sequencing errors were corrected by UMI-based consensus assembly using MiGEC version 1.2.6. V(D)J alignment, clonotype assembly and CDR3 extraction were performed with MiXCR version 2.1.1. Gene usage, clonotype sharing and MAIT/NKT TCR abundance were normalised by analysing the top 1000, 10 000 and 20 000 clonotypes per sample. Diversity was computed as the inverse Simpson index with the vegan R package after downsampling to 27 000 UMIs. Statistical testing used paired Mann-Whitney U tests on the discordant twin pairs and applied Benjamini-Hochberg correction for multiple testing. The reads, reprocessed by TCRdb, yield one row per CDR3 protein sequence and no DNA. These V and J calls rely on TCRdb rather than the paper's analysis. The table of this sample itemizes tens of thousands of distinct CDR3 sequences. Of the sample, 5.3% falls within the top ten clones.

With regard to this clonotype: Its antigen target is currently unknown.

The sequenced sample was blood. The receptor's source is a human donor with ulcerative colitis or Crohn's disease, or a healthy co-twin of an affected twin (not recorded which). The receptor chain draws on TRBV7-2 and TRBJ1-1; without DNA, the TCRdb call of TRBD1 cannot be checked. Here the CDR3 is given as CASSLPGKAEAFF.